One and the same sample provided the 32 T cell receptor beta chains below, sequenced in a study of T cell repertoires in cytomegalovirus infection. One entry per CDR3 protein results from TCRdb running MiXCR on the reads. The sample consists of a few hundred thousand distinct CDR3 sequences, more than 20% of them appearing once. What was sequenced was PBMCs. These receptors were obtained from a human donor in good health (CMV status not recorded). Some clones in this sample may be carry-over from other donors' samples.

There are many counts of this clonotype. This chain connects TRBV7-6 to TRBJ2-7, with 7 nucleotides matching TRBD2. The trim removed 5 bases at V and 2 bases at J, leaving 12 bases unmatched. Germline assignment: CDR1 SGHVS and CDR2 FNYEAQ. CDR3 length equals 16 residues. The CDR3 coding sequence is TGTGCCAGCAGCCCTGGGGGGGGGAAGATCCCCTACGAGCAGTACGTC. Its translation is CASSPGGGKIPYEQYV.

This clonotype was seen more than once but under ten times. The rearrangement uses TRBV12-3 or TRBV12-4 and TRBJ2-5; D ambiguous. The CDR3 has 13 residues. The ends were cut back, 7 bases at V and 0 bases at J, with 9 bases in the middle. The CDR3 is CASKYEDQETQYF. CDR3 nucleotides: TGTGCCAGCAAGTATGAGGACCAAGAGACCCAGTACTTC.

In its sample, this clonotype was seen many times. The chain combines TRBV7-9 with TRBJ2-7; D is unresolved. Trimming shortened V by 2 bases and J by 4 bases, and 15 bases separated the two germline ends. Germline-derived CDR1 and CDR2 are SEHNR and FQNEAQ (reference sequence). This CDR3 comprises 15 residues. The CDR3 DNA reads TGTGCCAGCAGCTTACGCTGTCATGTCGGTTACGAGCAGTACGTC. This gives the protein CASSLRCHVGYEQYV.

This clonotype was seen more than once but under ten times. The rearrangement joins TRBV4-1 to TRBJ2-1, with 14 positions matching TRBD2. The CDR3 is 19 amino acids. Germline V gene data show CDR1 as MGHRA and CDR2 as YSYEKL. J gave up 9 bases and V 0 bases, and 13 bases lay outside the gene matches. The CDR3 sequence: CASSQDRVSGLAGVSEQFF. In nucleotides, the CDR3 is TGCGCCAGCAGCCAAGATCGGGTTTCGGGACTAGCGGGAGTAAGTGAGCAGTTCTTC.

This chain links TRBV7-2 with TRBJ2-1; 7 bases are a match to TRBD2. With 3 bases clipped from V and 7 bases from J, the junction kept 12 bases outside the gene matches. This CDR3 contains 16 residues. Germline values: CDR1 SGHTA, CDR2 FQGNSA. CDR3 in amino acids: CASSLRQAGRKNEQFF. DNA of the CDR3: TGTGCCAGCAGCTTGAGACAAGCGGGAAGGAAGAATGAGCAGTTCTTC.

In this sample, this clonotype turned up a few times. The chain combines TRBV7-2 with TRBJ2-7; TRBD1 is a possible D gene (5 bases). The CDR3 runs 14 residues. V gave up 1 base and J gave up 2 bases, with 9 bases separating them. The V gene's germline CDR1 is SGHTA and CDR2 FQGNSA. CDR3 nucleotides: TGTGCCAGCAGCTTAGTGCCGGACACCTACGAGCAGTACTTC. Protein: CASSLVPDTYEQYF.

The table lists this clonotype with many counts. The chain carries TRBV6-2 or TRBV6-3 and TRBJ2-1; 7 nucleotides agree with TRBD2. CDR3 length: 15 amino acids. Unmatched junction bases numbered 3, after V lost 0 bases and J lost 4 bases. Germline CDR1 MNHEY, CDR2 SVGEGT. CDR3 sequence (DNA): TGTGCCAGCAGTTACTCCAGCGGGGTGTACAATGAGCAGTTCTTC. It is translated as CASSYSSGVYNEQFF.

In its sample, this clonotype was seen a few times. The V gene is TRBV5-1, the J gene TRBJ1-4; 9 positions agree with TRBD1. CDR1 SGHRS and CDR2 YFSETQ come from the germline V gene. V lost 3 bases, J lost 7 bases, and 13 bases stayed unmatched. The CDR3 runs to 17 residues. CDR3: CASSSGATGTGSEKLFF. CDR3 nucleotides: TGCGCCAGCAGCTCAGGAGCGACCGGGACAGGGAGTGAAAAACTGTTTTTT.

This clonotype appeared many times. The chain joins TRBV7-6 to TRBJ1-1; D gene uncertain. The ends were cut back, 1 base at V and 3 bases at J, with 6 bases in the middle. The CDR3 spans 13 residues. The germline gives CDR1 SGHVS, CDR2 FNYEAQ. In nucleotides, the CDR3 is TGTGCCAGCAGCTTAGGTTTTGACACTGAAGCTTTCTTT. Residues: CASSLGFDTEAFF. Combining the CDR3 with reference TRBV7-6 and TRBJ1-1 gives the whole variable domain GAGVSQSPRYKVTKRGQDVALRCDPISGHVSLYWYRQALGQGPEFLTYFNYEAQQDKSGLPNDRFSAERPEGSISTLTIQRTEQRDSAMYRCASSLGFDTEAFFGQGTRLTVV.

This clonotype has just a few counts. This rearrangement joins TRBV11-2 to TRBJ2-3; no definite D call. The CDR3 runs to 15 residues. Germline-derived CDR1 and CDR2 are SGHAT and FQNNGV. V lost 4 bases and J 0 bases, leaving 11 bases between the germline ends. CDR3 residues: CASSSSYRSTDTQYF. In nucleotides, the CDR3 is TGTGCCAGCAGCTCATCGTATCGCAGCACAGATACGCAGTATTTT.

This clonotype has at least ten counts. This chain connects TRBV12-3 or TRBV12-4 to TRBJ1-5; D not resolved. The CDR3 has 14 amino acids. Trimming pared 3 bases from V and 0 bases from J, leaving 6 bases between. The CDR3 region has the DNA TGTGCCAGCAGTTTTGGCTATAGCAATCAGCCCCAGCATTTT. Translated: CASSFGYSNQPQHF.

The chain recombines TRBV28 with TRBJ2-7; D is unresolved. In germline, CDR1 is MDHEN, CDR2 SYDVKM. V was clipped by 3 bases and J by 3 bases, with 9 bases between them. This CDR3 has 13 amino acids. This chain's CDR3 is CASSLRSGYEQYV. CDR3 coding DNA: TGTGCCAGCAGTTTGCGGTCGGGCTACGAGCAGTACGTC.

The CDR3 coding sequence is TGTGCCAGCAGACTAGCGGGAGTGTCCGATACGCAGTATTTT. It specifies CASRLAGVSDTQYF. The chain has TRBV6-2 or TRBV6-3 and TRBJ2-3, with 11 bases identical to TRBD2. The germline V gene encodes CDR1 MNHEY and CDR2 SVGEGT. The CDR3 is 14 residues long. J was trimmed by 6 bases and V by 6 bases; bases with no gene match: 5.

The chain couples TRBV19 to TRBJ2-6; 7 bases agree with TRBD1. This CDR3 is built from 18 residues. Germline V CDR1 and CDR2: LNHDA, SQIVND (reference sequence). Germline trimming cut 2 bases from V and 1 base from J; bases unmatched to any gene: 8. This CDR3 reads CASSISRAGGSGANVLTF. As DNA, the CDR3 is TGTGCCAGTAGTATATCCCGGGCAGGGGGTTCTGGGGCCAACGTCCTGACTTTC.

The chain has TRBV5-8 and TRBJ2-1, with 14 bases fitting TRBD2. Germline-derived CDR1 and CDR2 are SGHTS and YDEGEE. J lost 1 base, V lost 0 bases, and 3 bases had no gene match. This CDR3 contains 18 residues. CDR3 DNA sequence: TGTGCCAGCAGCTTGGGACTAGCGGGAGGGAAATCCTACAATGAGCAGTTCTTC. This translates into CASSLGLAGGKSYNEQFF.

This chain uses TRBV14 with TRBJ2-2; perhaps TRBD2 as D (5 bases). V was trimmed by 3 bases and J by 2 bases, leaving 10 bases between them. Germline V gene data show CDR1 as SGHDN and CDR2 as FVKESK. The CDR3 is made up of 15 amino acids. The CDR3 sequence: CASSQMTTNTGELFF. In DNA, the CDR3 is TGTGCCAGCAGCCAGATGACTACAAACACCGGGGAGCTGTTTTTT.

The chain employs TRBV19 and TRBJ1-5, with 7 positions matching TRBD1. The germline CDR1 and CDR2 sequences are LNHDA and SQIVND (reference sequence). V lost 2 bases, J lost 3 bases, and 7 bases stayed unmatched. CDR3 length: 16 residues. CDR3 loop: CASSISDRALNQPQHF. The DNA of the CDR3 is TGTGCCAGTAGTATAAGCGACAGGGCCCTCAATCAGCCCCAGCATTTT.

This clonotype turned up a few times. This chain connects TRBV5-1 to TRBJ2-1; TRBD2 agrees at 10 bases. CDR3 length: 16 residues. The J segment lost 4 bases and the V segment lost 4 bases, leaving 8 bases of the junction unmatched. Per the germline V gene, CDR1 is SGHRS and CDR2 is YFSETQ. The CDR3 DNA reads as TGCGCCAGCAGCCCGGGGGGACTAGCGCAATACAATGAGCAGTTCTTC. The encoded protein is CASSPGGLAQYNEQFF.

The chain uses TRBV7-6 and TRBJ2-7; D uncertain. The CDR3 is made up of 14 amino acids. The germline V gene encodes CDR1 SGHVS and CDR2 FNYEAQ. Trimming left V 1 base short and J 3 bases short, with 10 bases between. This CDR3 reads CASSLVAADYEQYF. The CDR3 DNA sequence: TGTGCCAGCAGCTTAGTCGCAGCCGACTACGAGCAGTACTTC.

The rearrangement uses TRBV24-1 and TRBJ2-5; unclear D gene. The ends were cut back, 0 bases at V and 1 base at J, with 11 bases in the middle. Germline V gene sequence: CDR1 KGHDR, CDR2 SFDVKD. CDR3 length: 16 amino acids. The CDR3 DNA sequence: TGTGCCACCAGTGATTTGCACGGAACCGTCCAAGAGACCCAGTACTTC. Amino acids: CATSDLHGTVQETQYF.

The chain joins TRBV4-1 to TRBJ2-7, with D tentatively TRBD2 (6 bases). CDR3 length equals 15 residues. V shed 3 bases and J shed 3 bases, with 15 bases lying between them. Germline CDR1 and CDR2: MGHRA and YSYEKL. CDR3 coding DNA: TGCGCCAGCAGCCATTCGACTAGATACGGCTACGAGCAGTACTTC. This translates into CASSHSTRYGYEQYF.

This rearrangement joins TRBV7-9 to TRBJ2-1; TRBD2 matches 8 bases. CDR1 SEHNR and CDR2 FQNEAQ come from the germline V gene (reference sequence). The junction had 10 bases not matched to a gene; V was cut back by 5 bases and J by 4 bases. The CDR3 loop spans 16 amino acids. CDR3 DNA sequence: TGTGCCAGCAGCCCCCGCAGCGGGACTAGATACAATGAGCAGTTCTTC. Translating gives CASSPRSGTRYNEQFF.

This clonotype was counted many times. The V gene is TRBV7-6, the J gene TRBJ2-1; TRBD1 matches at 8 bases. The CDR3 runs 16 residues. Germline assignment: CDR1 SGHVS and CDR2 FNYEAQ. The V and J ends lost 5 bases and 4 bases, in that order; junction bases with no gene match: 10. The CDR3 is CASSPHRTGLYNEQFF. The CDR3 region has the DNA TGTGCCAGCAGCCCACATAGGACAGGGCTGTACAATGAGCAGTTCTTC.

The CDR3 sequence: CASSSLAGAEETQYF. Written as DNA, the CDR3 is TGTGCCAGCAGTTCACTAGCGGGAGCCGAAGAGACCCAGTACTTC. The J gene is TRBJ2-5, the V gene TRBV28; TRBD2 agrees at 11 bases. There are 15 residues in the CDR3. Germline CDR1 MDHEN, CDR2 SYDVKM. V was clipped by 4 bases and J by 3 bases; unmatched bases: 4.

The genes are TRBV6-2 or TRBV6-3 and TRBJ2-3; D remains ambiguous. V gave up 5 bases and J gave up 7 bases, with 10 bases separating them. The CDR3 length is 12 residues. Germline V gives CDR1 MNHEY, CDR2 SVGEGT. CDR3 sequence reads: CASSPQEYTQYF. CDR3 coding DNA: TGTGCCAGCAGTCCCCAAGAGTATACGCAGTATTTT.

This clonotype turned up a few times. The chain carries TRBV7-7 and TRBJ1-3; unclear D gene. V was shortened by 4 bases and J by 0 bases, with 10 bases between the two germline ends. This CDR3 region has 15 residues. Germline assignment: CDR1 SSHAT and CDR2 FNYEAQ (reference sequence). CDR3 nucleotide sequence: TGTGCCAGCAGCTCCACACGGGACTCTGGAAACACCATATATTTT. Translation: CASSSTRDSGNTIYF.

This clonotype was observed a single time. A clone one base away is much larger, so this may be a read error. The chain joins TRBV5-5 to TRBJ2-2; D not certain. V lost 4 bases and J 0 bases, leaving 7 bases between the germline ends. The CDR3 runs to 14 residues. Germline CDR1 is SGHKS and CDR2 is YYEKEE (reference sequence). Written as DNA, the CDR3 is TGTGCCAGCAGCCCCCACGCGAACACCGGGGAGCTGTTTTTT. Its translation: CASSPHANTGELFF.

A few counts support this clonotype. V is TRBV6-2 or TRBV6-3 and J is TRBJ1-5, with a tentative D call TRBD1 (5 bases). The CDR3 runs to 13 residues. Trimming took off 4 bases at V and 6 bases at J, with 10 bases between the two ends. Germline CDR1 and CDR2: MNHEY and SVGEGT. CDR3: CASSFLGRQPQHF. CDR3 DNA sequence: TGTGCCAGCAGTTTTTTGGGACGTCAGCCCCAGCATTTT.

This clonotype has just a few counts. CDR3 in amino acids: CAIREAGEETQYF. The CDR3 DNA reads TGTGCCATCAGAGAGGCGGGAGAAGAGACCCAGTACTTC. The rearrangement links TRBV10-3 to TRBJ2-5, with TRBD2 matching over 7 bases. The CDR3 contains 13 residues. V shed 6 bases, J shed 3 bases, and the junction held 4 bases outside the gene matches. The germline CDR1 and CDR2 sequences are ENHRY and SYGVKD.

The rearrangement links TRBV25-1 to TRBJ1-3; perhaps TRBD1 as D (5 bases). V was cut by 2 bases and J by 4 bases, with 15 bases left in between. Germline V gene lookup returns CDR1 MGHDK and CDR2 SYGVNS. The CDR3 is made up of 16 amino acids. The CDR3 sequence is CASSELTGGGGNTIYF. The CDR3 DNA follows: TGTGCCAGCAGTGAACTAACTGGCGGGGGAGGAAACACCATATATTTT. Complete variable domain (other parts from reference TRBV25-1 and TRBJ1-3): EADIYQTPRYLVIGTGKKITLECSQTMGHDKMYWYQQDPGMELHLIHYSYGVNSTEKGDLSSESTVSRIRTEHFPLTLESARPSHTSQYLCASSELTGGGGNTIYFGEGSWLTVV.

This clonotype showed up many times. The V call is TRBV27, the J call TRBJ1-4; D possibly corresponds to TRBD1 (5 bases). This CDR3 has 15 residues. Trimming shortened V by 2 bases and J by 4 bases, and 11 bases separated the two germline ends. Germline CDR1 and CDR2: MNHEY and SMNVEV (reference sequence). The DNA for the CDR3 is TGTGCCAGCAGTTTAGGCGGGGCCAGTAATGAAAAACTGTTTTTT. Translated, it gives CASSLGGASNEKLFF.

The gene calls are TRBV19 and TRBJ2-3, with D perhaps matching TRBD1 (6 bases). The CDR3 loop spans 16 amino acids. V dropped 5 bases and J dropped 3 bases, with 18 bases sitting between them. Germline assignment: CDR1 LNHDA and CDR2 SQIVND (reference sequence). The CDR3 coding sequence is TGTGCCAGTAGTCCGGAATTCAGGGGACGGACAGATACGCAGTATTTT. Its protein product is CASSPEFRGRTDTQYF.